This TCR beta chain was obtained from a study of T cells after yellow fever vaccination. Background on the study: Preparation used SMART-Seq v4 Ultra Low Input for the low-cell-number fractions. Study-wide results and caveats: Compared with primary, the secondary response was weaker and peaked at day 5, not 15. Detected again after the booster were most primary-vaccination clones, at approximately 95% CD4 and approximately 87% CD8.

TCR cDNA was made by 5'RACE template switching, adding a universal primer site and UMIs. MiXCR, run by TCRdb on the 5' RACE reads, gives a single entry per CDR3 protein. Here the sample spans about 120,000 distinct CDR3 sequences, roughly 8.9% being singletons. The germline V and J ends were trimmed by 3 bases and 0 bases, with 18 bases remaining between them. The CDR3 has 17 amino acids. This clonotype was seen only a few times. Its antigen is as yet unknown. The V gene is TRBV12-3 or TRBV12-4, the J gene TRBJ2-7; maybe TRBD2 (6 bases). The source was CD8+ T cells sorted from PBMCs, collected 45 days after the yellow fever booster vaccination. The clonotype was recovered from a young man who received the YFV17D yellow fever vaccine. Here the CDR3 reads CASSFYVSSASSYEQYF. In DNA form, the CDR3 reads TGTGCCAGCAGTTTTTACGTTTCTAGCGCCAGCTCCTACGAGCAGTACTTC.